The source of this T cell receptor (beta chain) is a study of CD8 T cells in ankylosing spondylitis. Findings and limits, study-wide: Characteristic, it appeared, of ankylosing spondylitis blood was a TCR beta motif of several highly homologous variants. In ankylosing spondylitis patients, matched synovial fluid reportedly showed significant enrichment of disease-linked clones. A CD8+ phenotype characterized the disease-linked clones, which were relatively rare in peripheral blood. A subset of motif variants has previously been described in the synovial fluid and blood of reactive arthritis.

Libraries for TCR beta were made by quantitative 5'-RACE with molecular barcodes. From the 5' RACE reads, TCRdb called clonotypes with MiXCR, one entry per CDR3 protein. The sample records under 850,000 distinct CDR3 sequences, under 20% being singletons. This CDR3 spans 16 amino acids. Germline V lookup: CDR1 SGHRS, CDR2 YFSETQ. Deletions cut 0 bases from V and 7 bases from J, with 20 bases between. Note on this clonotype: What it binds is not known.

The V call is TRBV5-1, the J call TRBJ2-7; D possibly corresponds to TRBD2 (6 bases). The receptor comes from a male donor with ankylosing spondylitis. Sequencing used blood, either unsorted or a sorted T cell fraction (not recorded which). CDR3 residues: CASSLGSGTAYAEQYF. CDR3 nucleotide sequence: TGCGCCAGCAGCTTGGGATCGGGGACTGCCTACGCGGAGCAGTACTTC.